This T cell receptor beta chain was identified during a study of cytomegalovirus exposure and HLA in healthy donors. Study observations and caveats: Roughly uniform depth of sequencing across donors was assumed in presence/absence analyses.

Both 60 Vbeta primers and 13 Jbeta primers went into the PCR. Assay used: immunoSEQ multiplex PCR; TCRdb lists only in-frame clones, some missing. The sample consists of about 100,000 clones, approximately 81% of them appearing once. To note about this clone: Its antigen is undetermined.

This CDR3 comprises 14 residues. V was clipped by 7 bases and J by 4 bases; unmatched bases: 7. Germline values: CDR1 MRHNA, CDR2 SNTAGT. The receptor was derived from a man aged 30 to 45 in good health and CMV-seronegative. V and J are TRBV6-4 and TRBJ2-7, with 10 positions matching TRBD1. Sequencing was carried out using PBMCs. The CDR3 sequence: CASTSGTGVYEQYF. The CDR3 DNA is TGTGCCAGCACCTCTGGGACAGGGGTGTACGAGCAGTACTTC.